This T cell receptor beta chain was documented in a study of blood T cells in healthy people across ages. Study-level background: Per two T cells, template switching captured roughly one barcoded beta molecule.

A second PCR of 7 to 11 cycles used a sample-barcoded 5' primer and a J-beta primer mix. TCRdb reprocessed the 5' RACE reads with MiXCR, giving one entry per CDR3 protein. The sample holds almost 1 million distinct CDR3 sequences, about 51% seen once. V lost 0 bases and J 11 bases, leaving 25 bases between the germline ends. The CDR3 has 17 amino acids. The germline gives CDR1 ENHRY, CDR2 SYGVKD. The receptor's source is a woman in her sixties in good health. The chain has TRBV10-3 and TRBJ2-5, with D possibly matching TRBD2 (6 bases). Sequenced material: blood. The CDR3 DNA reads as TGTGCCATCAGTGAGTCGGGCGGGAAAGGGACCTACAATGAGCAGTACTTC. It yields the protein CAISESGGKGTYNEQYF.